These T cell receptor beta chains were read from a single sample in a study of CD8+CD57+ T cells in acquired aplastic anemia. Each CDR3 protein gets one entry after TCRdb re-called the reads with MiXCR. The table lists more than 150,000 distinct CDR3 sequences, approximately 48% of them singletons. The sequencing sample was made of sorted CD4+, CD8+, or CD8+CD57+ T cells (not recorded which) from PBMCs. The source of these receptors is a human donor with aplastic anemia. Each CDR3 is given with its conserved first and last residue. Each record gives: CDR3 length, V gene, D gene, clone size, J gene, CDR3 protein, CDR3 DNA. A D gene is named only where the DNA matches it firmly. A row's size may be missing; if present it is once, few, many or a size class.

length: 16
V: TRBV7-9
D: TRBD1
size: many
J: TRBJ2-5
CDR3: CASSSAGTGVQETQYF
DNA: TGTGCCAGCAGCTCGGCCGGGACAGGGGTGCAAGAGACCCAGTACTTC

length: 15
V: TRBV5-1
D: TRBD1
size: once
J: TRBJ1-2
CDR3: CASSQETGANYGYTF
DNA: TGCGCCAGCAGCCAAGAGACAGGGGCAAACTATGGCTACACCTTC

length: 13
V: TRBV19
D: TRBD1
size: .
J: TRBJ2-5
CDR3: CASSTDREETQYF
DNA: TGTGCCAGTAGTACCGACAGGGAAGAGACCCAGTACTTC

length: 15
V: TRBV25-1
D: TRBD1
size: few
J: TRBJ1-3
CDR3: CASSNTGGSGNTIYF
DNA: TGTGCCAGCAGCAACACAGGGGGCTCTGGAAACACCATATATTTT

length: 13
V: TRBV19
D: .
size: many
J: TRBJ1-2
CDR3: CASSPGTALVGTF
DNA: TGTGCCAGTAGCCCAGGGACCGCCTTGGTAGGCACCTTC

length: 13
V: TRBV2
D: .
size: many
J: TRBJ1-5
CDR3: CASSSGLWQPQHF
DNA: TGTGCCAGCAGTTCAGGGTTGTGGCAGCCCCAGCATTTT

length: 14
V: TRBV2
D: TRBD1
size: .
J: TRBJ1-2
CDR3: CASSQTGKGYGYTF
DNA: TGTGCCAGCAGCCAGACAGGGAAAGGGTATGGCTACACCTTC

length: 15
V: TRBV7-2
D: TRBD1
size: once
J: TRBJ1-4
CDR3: CASSSGQALAEKLFF
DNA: TGTGCCAGCAGCTCCGGACAGGCGTTAGCTGAAAAACTGTTTTTT

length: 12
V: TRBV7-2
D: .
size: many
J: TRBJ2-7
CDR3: CASSSGGDEQYF
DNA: TGTGCCAGCAGCTCTGGTGGAGACGAGCAGTACTTC

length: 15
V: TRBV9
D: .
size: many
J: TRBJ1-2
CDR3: CASSFDSGNVYGYTF
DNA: TGTGCCAGCAGCTTCGACTCCGGGAACGTCTATGGCTACACCTTC

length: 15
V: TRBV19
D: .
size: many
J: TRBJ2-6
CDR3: CATSRGTSGANVLTF
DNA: TGTGCCACCAGCCGTGGGACCTCTGGGGCCAACGTCCTGACTTTC

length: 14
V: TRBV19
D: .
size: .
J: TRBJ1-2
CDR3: CASSGGWGTNGYTF
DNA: TGTGCCAGTAGTGGGGGATGGGGAACTAATGGCTACACCTTC

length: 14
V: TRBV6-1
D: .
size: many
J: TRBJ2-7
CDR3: CASSEKGSSYEQYF
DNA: TGTGCCAGCAGTGAAAAGGGATCATCCTACGAGCAGTACTTC

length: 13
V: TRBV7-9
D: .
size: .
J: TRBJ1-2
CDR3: CASSWDPLYGYTF
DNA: TGTGCCAGCAGCTGGGACCCTCTCTATGGCTACACCTTC

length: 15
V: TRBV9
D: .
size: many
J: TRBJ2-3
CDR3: CASSVGGSSTDTQYF
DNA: TGTGCCAGCAGCGTGGGGGGTTCTAGCACAGATACGCAGTATTTT

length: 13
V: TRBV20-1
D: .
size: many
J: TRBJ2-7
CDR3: CSATEGLIYEQYF
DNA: TGCAGTGCTACTGAGGGACTGATCTACGAGCAGTACTTC

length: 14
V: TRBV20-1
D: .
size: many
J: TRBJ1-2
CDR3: CSARNGGALEGYTF
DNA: TGCAGTGCTAGGAATGGAGGGGCTTTGGAGGGCTACACCTTC

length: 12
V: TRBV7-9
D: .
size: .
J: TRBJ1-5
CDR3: CASSLGDMSPHF
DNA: TGTGCCAGCAGCTTAGGGGACATGTCTCCGCATTTT

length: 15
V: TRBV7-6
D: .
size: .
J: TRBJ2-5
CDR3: CASSLAPFPQETQYF
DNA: TGTGCCAGCAGCTTAGCGCCATTCCCGCAAGAGACCCAGTACTTC

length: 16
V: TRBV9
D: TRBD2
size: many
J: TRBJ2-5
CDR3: CASSVESGRSEETQYF
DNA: TGTGCCAGCAGCGTAGAGAGCGGGAGGTCGGAGGAGACCCAGTACTTC

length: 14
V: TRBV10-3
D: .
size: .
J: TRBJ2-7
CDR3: CAIRSGTEPYEQYF
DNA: TGTGCCATCAGATCCGGGACGGAACCCTACGAGCAGTACTTC

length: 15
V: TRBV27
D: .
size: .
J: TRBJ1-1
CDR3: CASSLIGDLNTEAFF
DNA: TGTGCCAGCAGTTTAATAGGGGATTTGAACACTGAAGCTTTCTTT

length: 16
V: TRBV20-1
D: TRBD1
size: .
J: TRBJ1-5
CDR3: CSASGTGEVSNQPQHF
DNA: TGCAGTGCTAGCGGGACAGGGGAGGTTAGCAATCAGCCCCAGCATTTT

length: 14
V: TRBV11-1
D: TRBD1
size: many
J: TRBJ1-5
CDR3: CASSLQGGSSPQHF
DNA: TGTGCCAGCAGCCTACAGGGGGGTTCCTCGCCCCAGCATTTT

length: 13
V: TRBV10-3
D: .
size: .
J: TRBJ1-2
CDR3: CAISPEGNYGYTF
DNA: TGTGCCATCAGTCCGGAGGGTAACTATGGCTACACCTTC

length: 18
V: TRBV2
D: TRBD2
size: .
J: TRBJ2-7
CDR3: CASSGGTSGWNLAYEQYF
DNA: TGTGCCAGCAGTGGTGGGACTAGCGGGTGGAACCTTGCGTACGAGCAGTACTTC

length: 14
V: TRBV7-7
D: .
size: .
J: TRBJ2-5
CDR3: CASSLDPGGETQYF
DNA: TGTGCCAGCAGCTTAGACCCGGGTGGGGAGACCCAGTACTTC

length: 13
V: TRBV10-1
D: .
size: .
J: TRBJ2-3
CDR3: CASSVSGEDTQYF
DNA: TGCGCCAGCAGTGTCTCGGGAGAGGATACGCAGTATTTT

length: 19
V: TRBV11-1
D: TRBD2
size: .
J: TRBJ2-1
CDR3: CASSIGTSGRHLNLNEQFF
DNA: TGTGCCAGCAGCATCGGGACTAGCGGGAGGCACCTAAACCTCAATGAGCAGTTCTTC

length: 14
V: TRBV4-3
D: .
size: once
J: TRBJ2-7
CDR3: CASSQLGQTYEQYF
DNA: TGCGCCAGCAGCCAGCTTGGACAGACCTACGAGCAGTACTTC

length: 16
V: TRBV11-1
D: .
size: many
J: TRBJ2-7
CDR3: CASSLLQGRRSYEQYF
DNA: TGTGCCAGCAGCTTACTCCAGGGGAGACGTTCCTACGAGCAGTACTTC

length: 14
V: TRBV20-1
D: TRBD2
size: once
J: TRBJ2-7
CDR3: CSARGLAGPYEQYF
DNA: TGCAGTGCTAGAGGTTTAGCGGGACCCTACGAGCAGTACTTC